This T cell receptor (beta chain) was sequenced in a study of T cells after posttransplantation cyclophosphamide. Study-wide results and limits: Later post-transplant blood repertoires were often dominated by donor CD8+ memory clones. TRB clonality was highly associated with recipient CMV seropositivity and reactivation. Tissue-infiltrating T cells from skin or gut overlapped little with blood T cells.

To note about this clone: The antigen remains undetermined.

Germline V lookup: CDR1 SGDLS, CDR2 YYNGEE. CDR3 size: 14 residues. The junction had 9 bases not matched to a gene; V was cut back by 0 bases and J by 10 bases. Profiling relied on immunoSEQ multiplex PCR, and the TCRdb table lists in-frame clones only, not all of them. The sample gives 50,000 to 55,000 clones, 85% to 90% of which show up once; about 2.7% is in the top ten. The V and J genes are TRBV9 and TRBJ2-5; 7 positions agree with TRBD1. The specimen was PBMCs. This receptor was identified in a man aged 30 to 45 with a blood cancer, CMV-positive, and with a related stem cell donor. The CDR3 sequence: CASSVDIGNRGQYF. The CDR3 region has the DNA TGTGCCAGCAGCGTAGATATAGGCAACAGGGGCCAGTACTTC.